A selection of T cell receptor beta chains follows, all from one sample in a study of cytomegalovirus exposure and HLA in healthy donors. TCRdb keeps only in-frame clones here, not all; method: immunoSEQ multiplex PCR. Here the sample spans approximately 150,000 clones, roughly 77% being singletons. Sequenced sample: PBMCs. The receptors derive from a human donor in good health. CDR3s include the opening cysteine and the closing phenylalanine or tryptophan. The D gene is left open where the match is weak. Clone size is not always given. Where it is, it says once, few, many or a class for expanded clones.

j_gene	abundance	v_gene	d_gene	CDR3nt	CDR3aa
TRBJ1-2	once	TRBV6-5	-	TGTGCCAGCAGCCGCAGGGCGGACTATGGCTACACCTTC	CASSRRADYGYTF
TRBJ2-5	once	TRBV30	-	TGTGCCTGGGGAAAGGGACTGGCCCAAGAGACCCAGTACTTC	CAWGKGLAQETQYF
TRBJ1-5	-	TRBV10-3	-	TGTGCCATCAGTGAGACAGGGAATCAGCCCCAGCATTTT	CAISETGNQPQHF
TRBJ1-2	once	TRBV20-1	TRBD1	TGCAGTGCCACGACAGGGATGGGCTACACCTTC	CSATTGMGYTF
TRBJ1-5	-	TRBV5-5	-	TGTGCCAGCAGCGGAGGTATCGGGAGCAATCAGCCCCAGCATTTT	CASSGGIGSNQPQHF
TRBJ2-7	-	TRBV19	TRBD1	TGTGCCAGTAGTTCCGGGACAGGGACCGAGCAGTACTTC	CASSSGTGTEQYF
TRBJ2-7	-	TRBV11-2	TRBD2	TGTGCCAGCAGCTTCCCTGGGACTAGCGGGAGAGCCTACGAGCAGTACTTC	CASSFPGTSGRAYEQYF
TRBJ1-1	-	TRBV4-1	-	TGCGCCAGCAGCCAAGAGACCCTTTCGCGGAATGAAGCTTTCTTT	CASSQETLSRNEAFF
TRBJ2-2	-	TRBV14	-	TGTGCCAGCAGAGAGCAGGTCAACACCGGGGAGCTGTTTTTT	CASREQVNTGELFF
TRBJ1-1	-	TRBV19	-	TGTGCCAGTAGTAGTAGACGGAAGCGGAGGTACACTGAAGCTTTCTTT	CASSSRRKRRYTEAFF
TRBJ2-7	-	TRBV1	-	TGCACCAGCAGCAACCGGCGGGGGTTTGCGCTATCGGGGCAGTACTTC	CTSSNRRGFALSGQYF
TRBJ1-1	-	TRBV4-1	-	TGCGCCAGCAGCCATCCGCGGGAAGTCGGCAGATTTAACACTGAAGCTTTCTTT	CASSHPREVGRFNTEAFF
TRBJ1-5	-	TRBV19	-	TGTGCCAGTAGAGTAAGGGGGTTCGGTCAGCCCCAGCATTTT	CASRVRGFGQPQHF
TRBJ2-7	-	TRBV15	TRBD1	TGTGCCACCAGCAGAGAGGGGGGACAGGGTATGGACGAGCAGTACTTC	CATSREGGQGMDEQYF